This T cell receptor beta chain emerged from a study of Ad26.COV2.S vaccination and SARS-CoV-2 variants. About the research overall: Intramuscular Ad26.COV2.S doses were given once or twice, 56 days apart. Study-wide points: Vaccine and placebo recipients had comparable breadth of non-spike TCRs. People given the vaccine had a wider spike-specific TCR breadth than placebo recipients did.

V lost 5 bases, J lost 5 bases, and 19 bases lay in between. This CDR3 contains 15 residues. Looked up from germline, CDR1 is SEHNR and CDR2 is FQNEAQ (reference sequence). Treatment: roughly 19 received Ad26.COV2.S at low or high dose, single or two shots; roughly five received placebo; per-sample allocation not given. Samples came from day 63 after the first vaccine or placebo injection. About this clone itself: No antigen is known for it.

TCRdb keeps only in-frame clones here, not all; method: immunoSEQ multiplex PCR. Of around 300,000 clones in the sample, 86% were seen once. The genes are TRBV7-9 and TRBJ2-7; D call uncertain. The receptor was isolated from a person aged 18-65 years who received the Ad26.COV2.S COVID-19 vaccine or a placebo. Material: peripheral blood, obtained in a trial of Ad26.COV2.S vaccine versus placebo. The CDR3 is CASSPYPRAKHEQYF. CDR3 DNA: TGTGCCAGCAGCCCCTATCCGAGAGCGAAGCACGAGCAGTACTTC.